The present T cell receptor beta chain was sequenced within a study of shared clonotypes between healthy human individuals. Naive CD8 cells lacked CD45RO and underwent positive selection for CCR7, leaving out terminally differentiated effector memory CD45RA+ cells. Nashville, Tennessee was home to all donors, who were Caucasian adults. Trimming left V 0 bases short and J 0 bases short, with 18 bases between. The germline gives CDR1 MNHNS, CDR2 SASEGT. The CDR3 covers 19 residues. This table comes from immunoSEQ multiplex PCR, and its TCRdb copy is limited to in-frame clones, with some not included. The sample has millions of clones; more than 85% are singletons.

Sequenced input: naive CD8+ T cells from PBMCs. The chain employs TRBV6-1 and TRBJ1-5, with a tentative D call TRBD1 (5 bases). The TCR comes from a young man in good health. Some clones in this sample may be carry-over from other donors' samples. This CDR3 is CASSEAFGGATYSNQPQHF. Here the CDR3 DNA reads TGTGCCAGCAGTGAAGCGTTCGGGGGAGCCACCTATAGCAATCAGCCCCAGCATTTT.